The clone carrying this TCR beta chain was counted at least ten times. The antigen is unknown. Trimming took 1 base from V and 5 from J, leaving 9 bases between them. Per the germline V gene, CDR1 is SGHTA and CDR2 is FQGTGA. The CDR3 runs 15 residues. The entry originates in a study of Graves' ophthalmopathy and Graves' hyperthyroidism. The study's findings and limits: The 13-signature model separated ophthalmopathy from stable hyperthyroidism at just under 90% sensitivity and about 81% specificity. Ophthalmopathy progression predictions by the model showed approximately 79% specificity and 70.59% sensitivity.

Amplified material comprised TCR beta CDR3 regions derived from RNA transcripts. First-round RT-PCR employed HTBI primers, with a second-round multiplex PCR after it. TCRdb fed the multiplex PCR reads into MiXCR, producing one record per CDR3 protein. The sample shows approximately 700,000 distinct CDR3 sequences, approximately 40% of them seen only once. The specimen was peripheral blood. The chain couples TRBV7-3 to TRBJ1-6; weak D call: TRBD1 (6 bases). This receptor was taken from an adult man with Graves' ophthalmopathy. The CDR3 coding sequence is TGTGCCAGCAGCTTAATAGGGGGAAATAATTCACCCCTCCACTTT. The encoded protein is CASSLIGGNNSPLHF. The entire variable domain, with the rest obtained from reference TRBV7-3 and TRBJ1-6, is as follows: GAGVSQTPSNKVTEKGKYVELRCDPISGHTALYWYRQSLGQGPEFLIYFQGTGAADDSGLPNDRFFAVRPEGSVSTLKIQRTERGDSAVYLCASSLIGGNNSPLHFGNGTRLTVT.